The T cell receptor (beta chain) described here comes from a study of memory CD4+ T cells and cytomegalovirus serostatus. Study-level results: Suggested: most of the CMV-linked TCR signature lies in CD4+ memory cells. CD4+ memory repertoires contained about two fifths of the roughly 160 reported CMV TCRbeta sequences.

The trim removed 3 bases at V and 4 bases at J, leaving 11 bases unmatched. This CDR3 spans 18 amino acids. Germline-derived CDR1 and CDR2 are SGHNT and YYREEE (reference sequence). Turning to this clone: Its antigen is unknown.

The table came from immunoSEQ multiplex PCR; TCRdb's copy has only in-frame clones and leaves some out. This table has approximately 60,000 clones, about 81% appearing once. The sort gate was single viable CD3+CD4+CD8-CD45RO+ cells for memory CD4+ T cells. CD4+ T cells were isolated by positive magnetic selection. Sequencing was performed on memory CD4+ T cells from blood. The chain has TRBV5-4 and TRBJ2-2, with TRBD2 matching 11 bases. The source of this sequence is an adult in good health and CMV-seronegative. The CDR3 sequence is CASSSRTSGPVGTGELFF. The CDR3 coding sequence is TGTGCCAGCAGCTCGCGGACTAGCGGGCCCGTAGGCACCGGGGAGCTGTTTTTT.